This TCR beta chain emerged from a study of shared clonotypes between healthy human individuals. Profiling relied on immunoSEQ multiplex PCR, and the TCRdb table lists in-frame clones only, not all of them. The table includes millions of clones, roughly 93% detected once. This CDR3 region has 13 residues. CDR1 is MNHEY, CDR2 SVGAGI, per germline. The V and J ends lost 6 bases and 4 bases respectively, with 12 bases between them. This TCR was recovered from a man aged 18 to 29 in good health. Some clones in this sample may be carry-over from other donors' samples. Sequences were obtained from naive CD4+ T cells from PBMCs. Documented subset: CD45RA+ positively selected. The chain joins TRBV6-5 to TRBJ1-2; D perhaps matches TRBD1 (5 bases). The CDR3 reads CASREGSSYGYTF. The CDR3 DNA reads as TGTGCCAGCAGAGAGGGGTCTTCCTATGGCTACACCTTC.